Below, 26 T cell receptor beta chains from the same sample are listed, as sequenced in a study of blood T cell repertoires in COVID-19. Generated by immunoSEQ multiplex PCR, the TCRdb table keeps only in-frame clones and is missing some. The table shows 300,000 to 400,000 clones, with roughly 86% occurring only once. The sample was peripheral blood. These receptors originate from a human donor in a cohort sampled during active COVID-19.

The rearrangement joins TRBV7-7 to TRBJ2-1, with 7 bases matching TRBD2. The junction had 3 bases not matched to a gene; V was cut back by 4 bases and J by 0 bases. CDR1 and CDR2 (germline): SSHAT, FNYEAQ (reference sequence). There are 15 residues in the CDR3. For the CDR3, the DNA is TGTGCCAGCAGCTCGACTAGCAGCTCCTACAATGAGCAGTTCTTC. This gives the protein CASSSTSSSYNEQFF.

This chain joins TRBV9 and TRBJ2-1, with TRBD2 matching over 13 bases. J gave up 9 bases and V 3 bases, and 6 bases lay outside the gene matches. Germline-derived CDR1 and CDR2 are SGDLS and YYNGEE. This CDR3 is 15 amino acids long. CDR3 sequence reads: CASSARTSGRGEQFF. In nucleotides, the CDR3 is TGTGCCAGCAGCGCCCGGACTAGCGGGAGAGGTGAGCAGTTCTTC.

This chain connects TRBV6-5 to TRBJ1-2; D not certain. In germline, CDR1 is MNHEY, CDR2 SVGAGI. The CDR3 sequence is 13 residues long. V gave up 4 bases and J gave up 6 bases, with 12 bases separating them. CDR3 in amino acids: CASSSSLLDGYTF. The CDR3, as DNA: TGTGCCAGCAGTTCTTCCCTTTTAGATGGCTACACCTTC.

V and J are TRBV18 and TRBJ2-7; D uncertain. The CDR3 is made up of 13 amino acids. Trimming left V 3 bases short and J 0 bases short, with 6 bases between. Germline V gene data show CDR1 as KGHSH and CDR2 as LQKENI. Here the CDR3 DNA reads TGTGCCAGCTCACCGGCCATCTCCTACGAGCAGTACTTC. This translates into CASSPAISYEQYF.

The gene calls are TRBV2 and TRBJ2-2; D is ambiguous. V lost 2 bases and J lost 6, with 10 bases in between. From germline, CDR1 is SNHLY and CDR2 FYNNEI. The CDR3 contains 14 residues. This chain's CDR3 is CASSEIISSGELFF. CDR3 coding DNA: TGTGCCAGCAGTGAAATAATTAGTTCCGGGGAGCTGTTTTTT.

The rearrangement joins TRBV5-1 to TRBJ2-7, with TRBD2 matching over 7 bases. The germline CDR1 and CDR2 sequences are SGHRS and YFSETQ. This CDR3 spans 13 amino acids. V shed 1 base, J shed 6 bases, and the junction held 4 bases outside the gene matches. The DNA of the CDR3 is TGCGCCAGCAGCTTGCGTCCGGGGGGCGAGCAGTACTTC. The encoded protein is CASSLRPGGEQYF.

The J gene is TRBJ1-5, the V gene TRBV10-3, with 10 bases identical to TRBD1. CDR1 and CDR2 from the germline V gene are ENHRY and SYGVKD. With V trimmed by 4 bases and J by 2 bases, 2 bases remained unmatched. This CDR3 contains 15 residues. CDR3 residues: CAISGTGGGNQPQHF. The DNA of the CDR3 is TGTGCCATCAGTGGGACAGGGGGAGGCAATCAGCCCCAGCATTTT.

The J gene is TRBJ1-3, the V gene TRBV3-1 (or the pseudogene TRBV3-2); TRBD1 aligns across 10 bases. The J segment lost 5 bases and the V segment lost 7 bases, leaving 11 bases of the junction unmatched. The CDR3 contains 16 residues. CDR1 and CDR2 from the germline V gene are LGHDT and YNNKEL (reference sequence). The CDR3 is CASTRGTGARRNTIYF. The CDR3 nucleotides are TGTGCCAGCACCCGAGGGACAGGGGCCCGACGAAACACCATATATTTT.

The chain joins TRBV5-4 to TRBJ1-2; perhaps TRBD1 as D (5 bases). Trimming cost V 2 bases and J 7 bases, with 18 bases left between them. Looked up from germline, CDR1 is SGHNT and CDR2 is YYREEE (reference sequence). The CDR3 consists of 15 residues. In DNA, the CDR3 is TGTGCCAGCAGCTTACCCCGGCGGGGGATGGGTGGCTACACCTTC. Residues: CASSLPRRGMGGYTF.

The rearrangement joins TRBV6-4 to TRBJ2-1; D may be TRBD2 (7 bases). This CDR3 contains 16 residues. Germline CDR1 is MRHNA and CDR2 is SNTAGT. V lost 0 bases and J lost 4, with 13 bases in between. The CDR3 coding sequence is TGTGCCAGCAGTGACTCGGGGAGGGGGTCATACAATGAGCAGTTCTTC. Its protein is CASSDSGRGSYNEQFF.

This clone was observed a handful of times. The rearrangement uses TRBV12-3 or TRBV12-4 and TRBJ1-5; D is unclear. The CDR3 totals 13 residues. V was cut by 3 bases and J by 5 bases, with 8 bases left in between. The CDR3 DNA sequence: TGTGCCAGCAGTTTCAGGATCGATCAGCCCCAGCATTTT. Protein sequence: CASSFRIDQPQHF.

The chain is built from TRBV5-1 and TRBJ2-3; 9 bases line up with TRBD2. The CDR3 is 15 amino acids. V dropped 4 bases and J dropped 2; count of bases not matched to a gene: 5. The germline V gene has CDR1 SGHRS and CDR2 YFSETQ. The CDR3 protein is CASSPRTSDTDTQYF. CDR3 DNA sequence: TGCGCCAGCAGCCCACGGACTAGCGACACAGATACGCAGTATTTT.

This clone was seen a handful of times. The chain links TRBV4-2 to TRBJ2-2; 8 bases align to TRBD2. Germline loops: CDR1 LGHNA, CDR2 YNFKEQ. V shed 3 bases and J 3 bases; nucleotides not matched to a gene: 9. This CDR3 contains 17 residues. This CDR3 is CASSQDLAGGYTGELFF. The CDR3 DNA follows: TGTGCCAGCAGCCAGGACCTGGCGGGGGGTTACACCGGGGAGCTGTTTTTT.

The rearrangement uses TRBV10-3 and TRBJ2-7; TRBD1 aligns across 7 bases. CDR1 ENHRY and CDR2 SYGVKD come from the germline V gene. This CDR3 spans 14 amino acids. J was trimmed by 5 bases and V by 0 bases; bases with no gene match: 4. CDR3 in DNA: TGTGCCATCAGTGAGTCGACAGGGTTAAACGAGCAGTACTTC. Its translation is CAISESTGLNEQYF.

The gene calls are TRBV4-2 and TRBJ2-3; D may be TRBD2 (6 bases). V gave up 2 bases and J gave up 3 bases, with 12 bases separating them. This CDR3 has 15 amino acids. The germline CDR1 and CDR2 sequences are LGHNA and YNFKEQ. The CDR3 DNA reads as TGTGCCAGCAGCCAACGAACGGGAGCGACAGATACGCAGTATTTT. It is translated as CASSQRTGATDTQYF.

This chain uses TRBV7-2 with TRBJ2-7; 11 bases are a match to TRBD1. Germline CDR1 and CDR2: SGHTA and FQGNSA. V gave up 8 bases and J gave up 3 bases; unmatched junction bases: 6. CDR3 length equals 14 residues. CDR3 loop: CASGQGARVYEQYF. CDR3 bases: TGTGCCAGCGGACAGGGGGCCCGGGTCTACGAGCAGTACTTC.

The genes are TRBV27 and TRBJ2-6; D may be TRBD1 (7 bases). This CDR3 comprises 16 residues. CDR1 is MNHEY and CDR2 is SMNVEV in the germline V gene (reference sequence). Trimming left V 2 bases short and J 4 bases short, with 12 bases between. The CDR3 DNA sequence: TGTGCCAGCAGTTTAAGCAGGGGGGCCGGGGCCAACGTCCTGACTTTC. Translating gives CASSLSRGAGANVLTF.

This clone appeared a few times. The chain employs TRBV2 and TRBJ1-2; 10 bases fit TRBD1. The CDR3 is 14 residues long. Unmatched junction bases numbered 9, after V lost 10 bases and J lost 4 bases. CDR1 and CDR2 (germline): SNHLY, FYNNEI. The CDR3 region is CATKGTGDTYGYTF. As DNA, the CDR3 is TGTGCCACCAAGGGGACAGGGGATACCTATGGCTACACCTTC.

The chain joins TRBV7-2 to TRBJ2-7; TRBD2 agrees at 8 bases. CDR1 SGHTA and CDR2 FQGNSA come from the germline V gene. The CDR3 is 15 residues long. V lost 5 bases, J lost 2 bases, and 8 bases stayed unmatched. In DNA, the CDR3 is TGTGCCAGCAGCCCCGGGGTCGGGGGGGCCTACGAGCAGTACTTC. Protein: CASSPGVGGAYEQYF.

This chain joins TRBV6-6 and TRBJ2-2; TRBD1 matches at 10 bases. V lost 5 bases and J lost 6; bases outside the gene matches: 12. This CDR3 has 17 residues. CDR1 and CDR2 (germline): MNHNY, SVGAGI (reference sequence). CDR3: CASSPQRQGAVAGELFF. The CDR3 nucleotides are TGTGCCAGCAGTCCTCAGAGACAGGGGGCCGTCGCCGGGGAGCTGTTTTTT.

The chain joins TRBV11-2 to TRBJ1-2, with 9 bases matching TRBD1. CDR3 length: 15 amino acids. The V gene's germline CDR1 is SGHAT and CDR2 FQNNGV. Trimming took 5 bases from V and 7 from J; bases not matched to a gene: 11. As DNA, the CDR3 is TGTGCCAGCAGCCCAAGCTCGGGGGGACAGGGTGGCTACACCTTC. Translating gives CASSPSSGGQGGYTF.

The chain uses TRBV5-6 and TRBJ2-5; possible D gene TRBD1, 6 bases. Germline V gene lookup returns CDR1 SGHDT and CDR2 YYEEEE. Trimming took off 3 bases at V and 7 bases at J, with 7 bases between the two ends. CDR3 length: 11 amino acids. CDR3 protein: CASSSTGTQYF. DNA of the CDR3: TGTGCCAGCAGCTCGACAGGGACCCAGTACTTC.

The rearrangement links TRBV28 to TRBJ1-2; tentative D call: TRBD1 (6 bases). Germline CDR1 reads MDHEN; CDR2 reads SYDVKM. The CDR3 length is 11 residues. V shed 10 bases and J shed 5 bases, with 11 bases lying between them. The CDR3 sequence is CAIHRDYGYTF. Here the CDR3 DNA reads TGTGCCATCCACAGGGATTATGGCTACACCTTC.

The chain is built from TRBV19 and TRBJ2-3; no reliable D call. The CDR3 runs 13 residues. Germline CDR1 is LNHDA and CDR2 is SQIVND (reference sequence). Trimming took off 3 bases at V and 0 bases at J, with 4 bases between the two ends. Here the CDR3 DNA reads TGTGCCAGTAGTATTCAAAGCACAGATACGCAGTATTTT. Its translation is CASSIQSTDTQYF.

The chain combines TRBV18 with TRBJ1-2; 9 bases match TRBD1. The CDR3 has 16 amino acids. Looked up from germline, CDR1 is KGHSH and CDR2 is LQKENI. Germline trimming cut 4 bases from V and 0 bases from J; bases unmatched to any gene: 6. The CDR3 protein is CASSQRDRASNYGYTF. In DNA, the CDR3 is TGTGCCAGCTCACAAAGGGACAGGGCCTCTAACTATGGCTACACCTTC.

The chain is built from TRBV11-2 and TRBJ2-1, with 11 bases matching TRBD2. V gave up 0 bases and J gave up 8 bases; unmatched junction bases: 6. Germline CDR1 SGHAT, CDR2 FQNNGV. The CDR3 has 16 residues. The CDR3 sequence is CASSLDLAGGAHEQFF. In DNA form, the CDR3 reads TGTGCCAGCAGCTTAGATTTAGCGGGAGGGGCGCATGAGCAGTTCTTC. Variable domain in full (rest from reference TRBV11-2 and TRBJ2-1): EAGVAQSPRYKIIEKRQSVAFWCNPISGHATLYWYQQILGQGPKLLIQFQNNGVVDDSQLPKDRFSAERLKGVDSTLKIQPAKLEDSAVYLCASSLDLAGGAHEQFFGPGTRLTVL.